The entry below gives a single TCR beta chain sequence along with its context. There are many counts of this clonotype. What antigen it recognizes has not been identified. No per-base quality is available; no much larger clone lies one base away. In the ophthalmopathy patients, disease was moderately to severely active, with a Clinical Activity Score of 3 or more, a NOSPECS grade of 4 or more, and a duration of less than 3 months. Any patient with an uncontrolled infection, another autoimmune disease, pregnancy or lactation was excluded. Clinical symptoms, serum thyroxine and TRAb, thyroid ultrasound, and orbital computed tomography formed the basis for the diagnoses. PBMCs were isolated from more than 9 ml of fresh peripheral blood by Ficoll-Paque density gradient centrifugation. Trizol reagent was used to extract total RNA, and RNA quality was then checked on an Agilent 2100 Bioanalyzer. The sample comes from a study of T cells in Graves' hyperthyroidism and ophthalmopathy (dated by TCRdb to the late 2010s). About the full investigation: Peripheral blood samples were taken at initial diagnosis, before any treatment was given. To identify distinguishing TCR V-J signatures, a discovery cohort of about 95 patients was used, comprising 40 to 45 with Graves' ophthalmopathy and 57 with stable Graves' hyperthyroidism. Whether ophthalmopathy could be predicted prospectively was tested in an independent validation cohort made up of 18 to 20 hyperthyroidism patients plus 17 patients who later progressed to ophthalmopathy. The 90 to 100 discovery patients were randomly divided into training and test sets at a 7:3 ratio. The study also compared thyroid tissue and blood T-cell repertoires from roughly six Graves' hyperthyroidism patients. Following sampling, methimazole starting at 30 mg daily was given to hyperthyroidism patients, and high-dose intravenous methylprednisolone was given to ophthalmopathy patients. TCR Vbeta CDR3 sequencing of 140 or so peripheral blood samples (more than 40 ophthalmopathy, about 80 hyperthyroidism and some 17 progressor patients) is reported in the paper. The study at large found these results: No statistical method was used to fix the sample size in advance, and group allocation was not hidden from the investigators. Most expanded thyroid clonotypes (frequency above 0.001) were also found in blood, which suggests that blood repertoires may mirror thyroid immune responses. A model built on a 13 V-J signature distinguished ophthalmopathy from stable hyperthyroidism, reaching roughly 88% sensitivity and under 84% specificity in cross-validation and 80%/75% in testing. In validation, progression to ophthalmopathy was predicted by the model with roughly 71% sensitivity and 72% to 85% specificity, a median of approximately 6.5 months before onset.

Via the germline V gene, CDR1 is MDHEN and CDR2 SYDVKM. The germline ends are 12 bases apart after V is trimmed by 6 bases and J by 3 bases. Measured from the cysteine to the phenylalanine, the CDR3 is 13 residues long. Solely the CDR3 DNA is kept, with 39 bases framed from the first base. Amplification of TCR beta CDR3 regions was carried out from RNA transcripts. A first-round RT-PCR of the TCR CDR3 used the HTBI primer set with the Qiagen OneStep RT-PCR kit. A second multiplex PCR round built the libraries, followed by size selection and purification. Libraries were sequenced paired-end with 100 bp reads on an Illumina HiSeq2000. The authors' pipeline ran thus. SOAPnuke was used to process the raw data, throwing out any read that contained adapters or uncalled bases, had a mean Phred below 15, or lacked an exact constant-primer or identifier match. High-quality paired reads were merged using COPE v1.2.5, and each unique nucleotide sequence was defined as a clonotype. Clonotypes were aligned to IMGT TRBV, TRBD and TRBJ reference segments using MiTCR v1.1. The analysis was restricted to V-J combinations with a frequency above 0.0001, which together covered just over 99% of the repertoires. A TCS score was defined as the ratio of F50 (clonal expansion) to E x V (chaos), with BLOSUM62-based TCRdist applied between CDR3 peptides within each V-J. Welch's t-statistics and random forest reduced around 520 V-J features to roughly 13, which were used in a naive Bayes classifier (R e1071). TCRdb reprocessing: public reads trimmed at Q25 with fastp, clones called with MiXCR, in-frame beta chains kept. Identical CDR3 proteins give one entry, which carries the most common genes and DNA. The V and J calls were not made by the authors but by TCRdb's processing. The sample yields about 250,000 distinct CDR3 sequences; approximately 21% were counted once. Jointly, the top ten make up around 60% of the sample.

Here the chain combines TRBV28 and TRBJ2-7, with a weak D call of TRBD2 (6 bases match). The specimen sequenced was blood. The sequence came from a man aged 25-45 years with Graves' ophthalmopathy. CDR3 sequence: CASRGTGLYEQYF. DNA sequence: TGTGCCAGCAGGGGGACTGGACTCTACGAGCAGTACTTC.